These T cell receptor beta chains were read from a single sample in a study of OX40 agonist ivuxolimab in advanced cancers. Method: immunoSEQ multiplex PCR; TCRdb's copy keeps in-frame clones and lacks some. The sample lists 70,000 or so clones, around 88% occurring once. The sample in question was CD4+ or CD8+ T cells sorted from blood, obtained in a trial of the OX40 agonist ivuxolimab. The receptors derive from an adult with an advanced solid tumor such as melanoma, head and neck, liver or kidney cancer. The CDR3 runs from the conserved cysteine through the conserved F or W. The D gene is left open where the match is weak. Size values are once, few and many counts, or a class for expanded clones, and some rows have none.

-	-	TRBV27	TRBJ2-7	TGTGCCAGCAGTTCCCCGGGAGTAGCTTACCACGAGCAGTACTTC	CASSSPGVAYHEQYF
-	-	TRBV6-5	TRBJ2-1	TGTGCCAGCATGGGAGGACTGGCCGGGGGCGAGCAGTTCTTC	CASMGGLAGGEQFF
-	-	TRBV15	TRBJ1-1	TGTGCCACCGCGGCGGGCATAAACACTGAAGCTTTCTTT	CATAAGINTEAFF
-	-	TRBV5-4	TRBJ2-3	TGTGCCAGCAGCCAAAGCGGAAGCACAGATACGCAGTATTTT	CASSQSGSTDTQYF
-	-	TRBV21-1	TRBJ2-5	TGTGCCAGCAGCAAAGTCAATGGAAGGGAACAGACCCAGTACTTC	CASSKVNGREQTQYF
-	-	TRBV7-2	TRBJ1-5	TGTGCCAGCAGCTCCCGGGACGGCAATCAGCCCCAGCATTTT	CASSSRDGNQPQHF
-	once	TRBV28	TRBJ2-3	TGTGCCAGCAGCGAGCAGATGGATACGCAGTATTTT	CASSEQMDTQYF
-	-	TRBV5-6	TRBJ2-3	TGTGCCAGCAGCTTGGGTGCAGGGTCTAACACAGATACGCAGTATTTT	CASSLGAGSNTDTQYF
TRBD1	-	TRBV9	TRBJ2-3	TGTGCCAGCAGCGTAGGGGGGGACAGGACGCAGTATTTT	CASSVGGDRTQYF
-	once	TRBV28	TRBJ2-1	TGTGCCAGCAGTTTACCTGGAGGGTACTTGAGGAATGAGCAGTTCTTC	CASSLPGGYLRNEQFF
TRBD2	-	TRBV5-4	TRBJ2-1	TGTGCCAGCAGTTCCGGGACTAGTAGCAATGAGCAGTTCTTC	CASSSGTSSNEQFF
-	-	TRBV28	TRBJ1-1	TGTGCCAGCAGTTTATCGTCGGGGATGACTGAAGCTTTCTTT	CASSLSSGMTEAFF
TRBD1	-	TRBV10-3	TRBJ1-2	TGTGCCATCAGTGACCCCGGGACAGCCGCCTATGGCTACACCTTC	CAISDPGTAAYGYTF
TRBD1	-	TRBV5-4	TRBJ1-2	TGTGCCAGCAGCTTCGGACAGGGCTATAACTATGGCTACACCTTC	CASSFGQGYNYGYTF
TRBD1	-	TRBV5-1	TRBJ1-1	TGCGCCAGCAGCTCTTCGAGGACAGGGGACTGGAACACTGAAGCTTTCTTT	CASSSSRTGDWNTEAFF
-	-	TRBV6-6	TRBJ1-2	TGTGCCAGCAGGAGACCGGGCCCCTATGGCTACACCTTC	CASRRPGPYGYTF
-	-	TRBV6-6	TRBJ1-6	TGTGCCAGCAGTTACTCGCAGATTACCTTAATTTCACCCCTCCACTTT	CASSYSQITLISPLHF
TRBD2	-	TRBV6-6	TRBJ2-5	TGTGCCAGCAGTTACTTAGGGACTAGTCGAGAGACCCAGTACTTC	CASSYLGTSRETQYF
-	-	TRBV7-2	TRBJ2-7	TGTGCCAGCAGCTTAGTCTGGGGAAGCTCCTACGAGCAGTACTTC	CASSLVWGSSYEQYF
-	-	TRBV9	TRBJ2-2	TGTGCCAGCAGCGTATCGACAGGACCCGGGGGCGGGGAGCTGTTTTTT	CASSVSTGPGGGELFF
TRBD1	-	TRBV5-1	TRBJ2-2	TGCGCCAGCAGAGGGACAGGGAAAATCCCCGGGGAGCTGTTTTTT	CASRGTGKIPGELFF
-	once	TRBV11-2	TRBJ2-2	TGTGCCAGCAGCTTAGCCGTGACCGGGACATCGAACACCGGGGAGCTGTTTTTT	CASSLAVTGTSNTGELFF
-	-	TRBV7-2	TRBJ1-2	TGTGCCAGCAGCGCCACCTCCAAAGGTAGCTACACCTTC	CASSATSKGSYTF
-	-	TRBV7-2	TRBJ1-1	TGTGCCAGCAGCTTCGACAGGTACGCCACTGAAGCTTTCTTT	CASSFDRYATEAFF
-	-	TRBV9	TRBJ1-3	TGTGCCAGCAGCCCTAGCAGGGGCTACTCTGGAAACACCATATATTTT	CASSPSRGYSGNTIYF
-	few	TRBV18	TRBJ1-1	TGTGCCAGCTCACCACAAAGAGGGGTGGAGACTGAAGCTTTCTTT	CASSPQRGVETEAFF
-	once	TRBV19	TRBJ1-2	TGTGCCAGTAGTATAGTGCGGGCAAAGCCCTATGGCTACACCTTC	CASSIVRAKPYGYTF
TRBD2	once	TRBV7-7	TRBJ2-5	TGTGCTAGCAGCTCACCGGTGAGGCGGGGGCAAGAGACCCAGTACTTC	CASSSPVRRGQETQYF
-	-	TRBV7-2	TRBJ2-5	TGTGCCAGCAGCATCCGGGGCTTAGAGACCCAGTACTTC	CASSIRGLETQYF
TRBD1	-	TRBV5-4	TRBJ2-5	TGTGCCAGCAGCTCAAAAAGGACAGGGGGCCTGGAGACCCAGTACTTC	CASSSKRTGGLETQYF
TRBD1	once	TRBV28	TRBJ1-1	TGTGCCAGCTCAGCCACAGGGGGACTCCGGTGGGGTGAAGCTTTCTTT	CASSATGGLRWGEAFF